This entry lists 18 T cell receptor beta chains sequenced from one sample in a study of T cell responses to AZD1222 COVID-19 vaccine. The protocol was immunoSEQ multiplex PCR, while the TCRdb copy is restricted to in-frame clones and leaves out a portion. This sample yields around 66,000 clones, of which around 74% are seen a single time; approximately 23% belongs to the top ten. Specimen: peripheral blood, collected on day 0 of MenACWY control vaccination. These receptors all stem from an adult in good health.

This chain links TRBV10-1 with TRBJ2-3; 10 bases align to TRBD1. The CDR3 is 15 residues long. V dropped 4 bases and J dropped 0; count of bases not matched to a gene: 1. The germline gives CDR1 WNHNN, CDR2 SYGVQD (reference sequence). The CDR3 sequence is CASSGGQGSTDTQYF. The CDR3 DNA is TGCGCCAGCAGTGGGGGACAGGGGAGCACAGATACGCAGTATTTT.

This chain connects TRBV7-6 to TRBJ1-5, with D perhaps matching TRBD1 (5 bases). This CDR3 has 15 residues. Trimming shortened V by 2 bases and J by 3 bases, and 11 bases separated the two germline ends. Germline CDR1 reads SGHVS; CDR2 reads FNYEAQ. Written as DNA, the CDR3 is TGTGCCAGCAGCTTATTTTCAGGGATCAATCAGCCCCAGCATTTT. This sequence encodes CASSLFSGINQPQHF.

The chain employs TRBV5-1 and TRBJ2-2; TRBD1 is a possible D gene (5 bases). V lost 4 bases and J 5 bases, leaving 9 bases between the germline ends. The CDR3 is made up of 13 amino acids. Per the germline V gene, CDR1 is SGHRS and CDR2 is YFSETQ. CDR3 in amino acids: CASSPQGTGELFF. Here the CDR3 DNA reads TGCGCCAGCAGCCCCCAGGGTACCGGGGAGCTGTTTTTT.

The chain carries TRBV27 and TRBJ1-6, with 11 nucleotides matching TRBD1. Germline V gives CDR1 MNHEY, CDR2 SMNVEV (reference sequence). Losses at the gene ends were 2 bases for V and 10 bases for J; bases not matched to a gene: 7. The length of the CDR3 is 16 residues. In DNA form, the CDR3 reads TGTGCCAGCAGTTTAGGACAGGGGGCTCTGCAGTCACCCCTCCACTTT. It specifies CASSLGQGALQSPLHF.

The rearrangement uses TRBV10-3 and TRBJ1-1, with D possibly being TRBD1 (6 bases). The ends were cut back, 3 bases at V and 6 bases at J, with 11 bases in the middle. CDR3 length: 13 residues. Germline CDR1 and CDR2: ENHRY and SYGVKD. CDR3: CAISESAGAEAFF. The CDR3 DNA sequence: TGTGCCATCAGTGAATCGGCAGGGGCTGAAGCTTTCTTT.

The chain is built from TRBV2 and TRBJ2-5, with 7 bases identical to TRBD1. The germline CDR1 and CDR2 sequences are SNHLY and FYNNEI. This CDR3 contains 14 residues. J was trimmed by 3 bases and V by 7 bases; bases with no gene match: 8. The CDR3 spells CASIQGVMEETQYF. CDR3 DNA sequence: TGTGCCAGCATTCAGGGGGTGATGGAAGAGACCCAGTACTTC.

The chain recombines TRBV5-1 with TRBJ2-1, with a tentative D call TRBD2 (6 bases). The germline V gene has CDR1 SGHRS and CDR2 YFSETQ. The germline V and J ends were trimmed by 2 bases and 5 bases, with 11 bases remaining between them. The CDR3 length is 14 residues. The CDR3 spells CASSFLANNNEQFF. DNA of the CDR3: TGCGCCAGCAGCTTTCTAGCGAATAACAATGAGCAGTTCTTC.

This sequence joins TRBV29-1 and TRBJ1-2; unclear D gene. V was clipped by 1 base and J by 8 bases, with 14 bases between them. CDR3 length: 13 amino acids. The germline CDR1 and CDR2 sequences are SQVTM and ANQGSEA. CDR3 sequence reads: CSVEGGLAGGYTF. In DNA form, the CDR3 reads TGCAGCGTTGAAGGCGGACTCGCCGGGGGCTACACCTTC.

The CDR3 here is CAALGNTEAFF. The CDR3 DNA reads TGTGCCGCCCTCGGGAACACTGAAGCTTTCTTT. This rearrangement joins TRBV30 to TRBJ1-1; D is unclear. Germline values: CDR1 GTSNPN, CDR2 SVGIG (reference sequence). The CDR3 has 11 amino acids. The germline V and J ends were trimmed by 8 bases and 1 base, with 8 bases remaining between them.

DNA for the CDR3: TGTGCCTGGAGTGGTCACAGGGGGCAAACTGAAGCTTTCTTT. It translates to CAWSGHRGQTEAFF. V gene TRBV30 combines with J gene TRBJ1-1, with 9 nucleotides matching TRBD1. V shed 1 base, J shed 5 bases, and the junction held 5 bases outside the gene matches. This CDR3 comprises 14 residues. Germline lookup yields CDR1 GTSNPN and CDR2 SVGIG (reference sequence).

This clone was picked up one time. The chain carries TRBV19 and TRBJ2-3; the D gene is possibly TRBD2 (6 bases). V was cut by 3 bases and J by 3 bases, with 10 bases left in between. The CDR3 consists of 14 residues. Germline CDR1 LNHDA, CDR2 SQIVND (reference sequence). In nucleotides, the CDR3 is TGTGCCAGTAGTATTGGGGGAGGAACAGATACGCAGTATTTT. Its translation is CASSIGGGTDTQYF.

This clone was detected only once. This chain links TRBV9 with TRBJ2-7, with 8 bases identical to TRBD1. Unmatched junction bases numbered 10, after V lost 1 base and J lost 7 bases. Germline CDR1 reads SGDLS; CDR2 reads YYNGEE. This CDR3 region has 15 residues. The CDR3 loop is CASSVLGQGAGEQYF. The CDR3 DNA reads TGTGCCAGCAGCGTATTAGGGCAGGGGGCGGGAGAGCAGTACTTC. Complete variable domain (other parts from reference TRBV9 and TRBJ2-7): DSGVTQTPKHLITATGQRVTLRCSPRSGDLSVYWYQQSLDQGLQFLIQYYNGEERAKGNILERFSAQQFPDLHSELNLSSLELGDSALYFCASSVLGQGAGEQYFGPGTRLTVT.

This chain uses TRBV19 with TRBJ1-5, with 9 bases identical to TRBD1. The CDR3 covers 16 residues. Germline CDR1 is LNHDA and CDR2 is SQIVND (reference sequence). The V gene end was trimmed by 8 bases and the J gene end by 7 bases; junction bases not matched to a gene: 15. The CDR3 bases are TGTGCCAGTGCCTCGATACAGGGGGCGTCGGTACAGCCCCAGCATTTT. Amino acid sequence: CASASIQGASVQPQHF.

The chain couples TRBV5-6 to TRBJ2-7; 7 nucleotides match TRBD1. Germline loops: CDR1 SGHDT, CDR2 YYEEEE. Trimming cost V 6 bases and J 1 base; bases outside gene matches: 4. The CDR3 sequence is 13 residues long. The CDR3 loop is CASNYRGSYEQYF. CDR3 nucleotides: TGTGCCAGCAACTACAGGGGATCCTACGAGCAGTACTTC.

This clone has just a few counts. V usage is TRBV6-5 and J usage is TRBJ2-2, with TRBD2 identical over 12 bases. There are 15 residues in the CDR3. From germline, CDR1 is MNHEY and CDR2 SVGAGI. J was trimmed by 4 bases and V by 6 bases; bases with no gene match: 3. The CDR3 region has the DNA TGTGCCAGCAGGTTGACTAGCGGGGGCACCGGGGAGCTGTTTTTT. It yields the protein CASRLTSGGTGELFF.

The gene calls are TRBV5-6 and TRBJ1-5; 9 bases agree with TRBD1. Germline CDR1 is SGHDT and CDR2 is YYEEEE. The CDR3 totals 16 residues. The V gene end was trimmed by 4 bases and the J gene end by 1 base; junction bases not matched to a gene: 6. The CDR3 sequence: CASSLWGQGSNQPQHF. In DNA, the CDR3 is TGTGCCAGCAGCCTATGGGGACAGGGAAGCAATCAGCCCCAGCATTTT.

The V call is TRBV4-3, the J call TRBJ1-5; weak D call: TRBD1 (6 bases). This CDR3 has 15 residues. Trimming left V 0 bases short and J 5 bases short, with 11 bases between. In germline, CDR1 is LGHNA, CDR2 YSLEER. In nucleotides, the CDR3 is TGCGCCAGCAGCCAAGATACAGGGACTGATCAGCCCCAGCATTTT. It translates to CASSQDTGTDQPQHF.

The V gene is TRBV5-4, the J gene TRBJ1-1; possibly TRBD1 for D (5 bases). V was pared by 5 bases and J by 3 bases, with 14 bases between. Germline CDR1 is SGHNT and CDR2 is YYREEE (reference sequence). CDR3 size: 14 residues. In DNA form, the CDR3 reads TGTGCCAGCAGTTGGGCCGGGGCCGACACTGAAGCTTTCTTT. It specifies CASSWAGADTEAFF.